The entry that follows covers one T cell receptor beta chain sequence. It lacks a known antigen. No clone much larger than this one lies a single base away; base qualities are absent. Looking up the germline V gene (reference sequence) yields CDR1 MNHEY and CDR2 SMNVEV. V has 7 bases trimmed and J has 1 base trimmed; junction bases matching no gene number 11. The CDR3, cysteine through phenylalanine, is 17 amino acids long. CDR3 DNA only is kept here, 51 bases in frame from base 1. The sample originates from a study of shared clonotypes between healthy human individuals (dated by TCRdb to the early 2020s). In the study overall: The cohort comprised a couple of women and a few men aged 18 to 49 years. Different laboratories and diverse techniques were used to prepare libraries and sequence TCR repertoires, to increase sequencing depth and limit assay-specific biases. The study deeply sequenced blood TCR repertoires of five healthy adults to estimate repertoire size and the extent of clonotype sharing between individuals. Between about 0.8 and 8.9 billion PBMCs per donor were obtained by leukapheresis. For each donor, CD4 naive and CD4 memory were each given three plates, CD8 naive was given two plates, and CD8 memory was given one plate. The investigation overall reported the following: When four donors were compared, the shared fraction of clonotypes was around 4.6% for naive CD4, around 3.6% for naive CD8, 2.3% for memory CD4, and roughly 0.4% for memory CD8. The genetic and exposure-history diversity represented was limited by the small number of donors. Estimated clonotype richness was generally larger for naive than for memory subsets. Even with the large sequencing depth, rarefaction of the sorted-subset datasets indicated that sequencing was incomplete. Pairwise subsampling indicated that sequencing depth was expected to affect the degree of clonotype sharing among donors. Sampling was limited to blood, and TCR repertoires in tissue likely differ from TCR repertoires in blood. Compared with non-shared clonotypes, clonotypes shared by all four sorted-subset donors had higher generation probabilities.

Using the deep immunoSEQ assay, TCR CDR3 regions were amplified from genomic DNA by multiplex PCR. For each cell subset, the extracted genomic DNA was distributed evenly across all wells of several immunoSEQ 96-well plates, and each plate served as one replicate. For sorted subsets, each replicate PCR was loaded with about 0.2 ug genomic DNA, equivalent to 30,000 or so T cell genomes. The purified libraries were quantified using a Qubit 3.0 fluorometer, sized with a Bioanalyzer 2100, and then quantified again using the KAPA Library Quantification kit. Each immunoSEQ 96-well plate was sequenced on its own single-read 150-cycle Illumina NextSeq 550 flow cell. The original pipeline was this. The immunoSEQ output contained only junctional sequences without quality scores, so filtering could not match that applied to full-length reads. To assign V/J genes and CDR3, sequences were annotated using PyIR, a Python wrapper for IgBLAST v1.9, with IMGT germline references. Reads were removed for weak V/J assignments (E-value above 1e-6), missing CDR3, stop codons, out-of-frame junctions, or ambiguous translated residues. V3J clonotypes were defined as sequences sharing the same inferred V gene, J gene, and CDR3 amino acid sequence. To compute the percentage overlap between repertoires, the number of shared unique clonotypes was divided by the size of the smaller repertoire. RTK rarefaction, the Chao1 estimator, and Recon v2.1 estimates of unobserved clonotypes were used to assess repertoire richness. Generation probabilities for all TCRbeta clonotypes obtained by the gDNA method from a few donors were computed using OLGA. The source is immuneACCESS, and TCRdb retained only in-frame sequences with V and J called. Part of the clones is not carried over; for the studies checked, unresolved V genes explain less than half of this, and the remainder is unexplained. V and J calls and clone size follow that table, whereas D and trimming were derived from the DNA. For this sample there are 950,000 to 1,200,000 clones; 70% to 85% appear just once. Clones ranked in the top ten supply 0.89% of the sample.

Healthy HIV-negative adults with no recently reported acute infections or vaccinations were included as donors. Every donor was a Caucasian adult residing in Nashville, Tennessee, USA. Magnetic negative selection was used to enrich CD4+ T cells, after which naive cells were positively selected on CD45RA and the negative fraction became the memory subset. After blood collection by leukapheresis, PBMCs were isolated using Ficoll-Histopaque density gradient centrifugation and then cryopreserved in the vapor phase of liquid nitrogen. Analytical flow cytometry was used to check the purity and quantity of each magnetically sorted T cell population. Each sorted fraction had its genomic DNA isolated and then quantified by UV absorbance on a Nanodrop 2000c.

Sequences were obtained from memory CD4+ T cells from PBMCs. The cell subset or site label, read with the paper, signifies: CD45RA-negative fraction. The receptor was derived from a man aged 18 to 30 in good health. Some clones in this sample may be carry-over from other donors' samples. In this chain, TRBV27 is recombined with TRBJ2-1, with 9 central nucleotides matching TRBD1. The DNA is TGTGCCAGCACCAGAAAGGGACAGGGAAAATCCTACAATGAGCAGTTCTTC. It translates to CASTRKGQGKSYNEQFF.